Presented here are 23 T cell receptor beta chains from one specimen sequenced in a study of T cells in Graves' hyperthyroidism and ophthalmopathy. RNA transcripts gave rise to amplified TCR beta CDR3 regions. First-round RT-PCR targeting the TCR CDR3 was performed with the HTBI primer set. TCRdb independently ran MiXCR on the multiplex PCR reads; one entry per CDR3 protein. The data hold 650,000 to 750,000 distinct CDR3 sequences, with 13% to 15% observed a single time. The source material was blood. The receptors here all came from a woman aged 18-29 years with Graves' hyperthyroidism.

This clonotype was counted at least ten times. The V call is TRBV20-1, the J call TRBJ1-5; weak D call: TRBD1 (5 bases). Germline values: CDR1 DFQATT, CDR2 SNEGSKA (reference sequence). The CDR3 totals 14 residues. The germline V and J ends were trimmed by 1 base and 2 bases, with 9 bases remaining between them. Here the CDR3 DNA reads TGCAGTGCTAGAGTGGGCAGGGGCAATCAGCCCCAGCATTTT. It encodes CSARVGRGNQPQHF.

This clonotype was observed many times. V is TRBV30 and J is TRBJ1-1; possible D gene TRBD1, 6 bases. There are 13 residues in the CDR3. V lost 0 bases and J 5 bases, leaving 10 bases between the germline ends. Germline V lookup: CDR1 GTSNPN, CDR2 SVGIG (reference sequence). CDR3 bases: TGTGCCTGGAGTGTGGGGGCGGGGACTGAAGCTTTCTTT. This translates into CAWSVGAGTEAFF. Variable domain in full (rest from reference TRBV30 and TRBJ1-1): SQTIHQWPATLVQPVGSPLSLECTVEGTSNPNLYWYRQAAGRGLQLLFYSVGIGQISSEVPQNLSASRPQDRQFILSSKKLLLSDSGFYLCAWSVGAGTEAFFGQGTRLTVV.

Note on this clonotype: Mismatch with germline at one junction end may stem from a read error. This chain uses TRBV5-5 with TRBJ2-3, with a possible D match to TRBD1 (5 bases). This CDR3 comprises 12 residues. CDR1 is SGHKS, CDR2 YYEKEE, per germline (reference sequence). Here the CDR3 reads CARSLEGVTQYF. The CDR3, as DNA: TGTGCCCGCAGCTTAGAAGGGGTCACGCAGTATTTT.

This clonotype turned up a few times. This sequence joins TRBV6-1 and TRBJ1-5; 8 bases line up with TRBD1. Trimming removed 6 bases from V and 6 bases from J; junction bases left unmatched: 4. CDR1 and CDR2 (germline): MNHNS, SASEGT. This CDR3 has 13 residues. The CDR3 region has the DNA TGTGCCAGCAGCCACAGGGGGGGTCAGCCCCAGCATTTT. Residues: CASSHRGGQPQHF.

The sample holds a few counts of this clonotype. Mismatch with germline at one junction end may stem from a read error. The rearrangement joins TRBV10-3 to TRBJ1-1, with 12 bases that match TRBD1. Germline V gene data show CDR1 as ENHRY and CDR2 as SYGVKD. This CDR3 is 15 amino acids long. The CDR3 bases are TGTGCCATCAGTGGGGGGACAGGGGGCATGACTGAAGCTTCCTTT. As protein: CAISGGTGGMTEASF.

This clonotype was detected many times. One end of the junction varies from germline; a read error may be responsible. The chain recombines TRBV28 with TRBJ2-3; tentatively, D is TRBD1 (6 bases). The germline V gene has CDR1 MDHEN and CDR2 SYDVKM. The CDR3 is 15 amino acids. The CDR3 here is CVSSLQGSSADTQYF. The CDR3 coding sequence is TGTGTCAGCAGTTTACAGGGAAGTAGCGCAGATACGCAGTATTTT.

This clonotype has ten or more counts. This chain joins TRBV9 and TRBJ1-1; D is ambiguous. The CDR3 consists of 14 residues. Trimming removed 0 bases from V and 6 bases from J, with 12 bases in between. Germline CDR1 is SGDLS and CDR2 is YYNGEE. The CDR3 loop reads CASSVASGRAEAFF. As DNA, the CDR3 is TGTGCCAGCAGCGTAGCATCGGGTAGAGCTGAAGCTTTCTTT.

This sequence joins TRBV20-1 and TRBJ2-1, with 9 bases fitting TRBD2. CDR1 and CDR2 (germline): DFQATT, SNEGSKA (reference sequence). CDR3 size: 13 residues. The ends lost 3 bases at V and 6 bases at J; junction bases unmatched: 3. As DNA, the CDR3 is TGCAGTGCTAGTAGCGGGAGTCTCAATGAGCAGTTCTTC. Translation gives CSASSGSLNEQFF.

As DNA, the CDR3 is TGTGCCAGCAGTTTGAACGGCGCGATAAGCTCCTACGAGCAGTACTTC. Its translation is CASSLNGAISSYEQYF. V gene TRBV27 combines with J gene TRBJ2-7; D unresolved. V was pared by 3 bases and J by 0 bases, with 15 bases between. CDR3 length: 16 amino acids. Germline values: CDR1 MNHEY, CDR2 SMNVEV (reference sequence).

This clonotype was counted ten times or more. This CDR3 reads CASSYVSGQANQPQHF. DNA of the CDR3: TGTGCCAGCAGTTACGTCTCGGGACAGGCCAATCAGCCCCAGCATTTT. The chain joins TRBV6-6 to TRBJ1-5; TRBD1 agrees at 8 bases. In germline, CDR1 is MNHNY, CDR2 SVGAGI (reference sequence). This CDR3 has 16 residues. The trim removed 2 bases at V and 3 bases at J, leaving 6 bases unmatched.

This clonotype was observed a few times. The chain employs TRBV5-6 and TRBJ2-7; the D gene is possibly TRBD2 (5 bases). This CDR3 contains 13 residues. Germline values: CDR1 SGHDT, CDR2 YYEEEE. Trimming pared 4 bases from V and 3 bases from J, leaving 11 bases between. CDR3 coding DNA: TGTGCCAGCAGCCACGTCCGGGGCTACGAGCAGTACTTC. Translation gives CASSHVRGYEQYF.

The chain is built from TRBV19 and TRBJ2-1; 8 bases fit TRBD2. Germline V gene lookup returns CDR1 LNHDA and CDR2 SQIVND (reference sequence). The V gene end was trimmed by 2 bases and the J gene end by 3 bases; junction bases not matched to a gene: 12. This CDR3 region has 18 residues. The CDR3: CASSIQGRGGRIYNEQFF. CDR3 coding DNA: TGTGCCAGTAGTATACAGGGTCGGGGCGGGAGGATCTACAATGAGCAGTTCTTC.

The CDR3 nucleotides are TGTGCCAGTAGTGTTAACGGACAGGCCTGGCAGACCCAGTACTTC. Protein product: CASSVNGQAWQTQYF. The chain has TRBV19 and TRBJ2-5; 7 nucleotides line up with TRBD1. Germline V gene lookup returns CDR1 LNHDA and CDR2 SQIVND (reference sequence). With V trimmed by 5 bases and J by 6 bases, 12 bases remained unmatched. The CDR3 is 15 amino acids.

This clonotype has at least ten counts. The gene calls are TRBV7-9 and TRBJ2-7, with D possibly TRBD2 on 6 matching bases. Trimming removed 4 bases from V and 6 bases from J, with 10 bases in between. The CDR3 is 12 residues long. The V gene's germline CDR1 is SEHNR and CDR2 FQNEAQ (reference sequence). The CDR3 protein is CASSSTSFEQYF. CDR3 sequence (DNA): TGTGCCAGCAGCTCGACTAGTTTCGAGCAGTACTTC.

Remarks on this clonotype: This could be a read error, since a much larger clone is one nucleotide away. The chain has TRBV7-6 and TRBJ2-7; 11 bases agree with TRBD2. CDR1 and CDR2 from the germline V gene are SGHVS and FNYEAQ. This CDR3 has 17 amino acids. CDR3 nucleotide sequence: TGTGCCAGCAGCTCAGGACTAGCGGGCGCCAACTCCTACGAGCGGTACTTC. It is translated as CASSSGLAGANSYERYF. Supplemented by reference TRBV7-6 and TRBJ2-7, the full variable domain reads GAGVSQSPRYKVTKRGQDVALRCDPISGHVSLYWYRQALGQGPEFLTYFNYEAQQDKSGLPNDRFSAERPEGSISTLTIQRTEQRDSAMYRCASSSGLAGANSYERYFGPGTRLTVT.

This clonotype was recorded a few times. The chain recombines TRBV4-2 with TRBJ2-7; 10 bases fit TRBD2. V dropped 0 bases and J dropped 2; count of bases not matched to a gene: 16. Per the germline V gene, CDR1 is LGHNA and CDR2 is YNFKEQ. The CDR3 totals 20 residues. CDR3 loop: CASSQERLAGDIIGTYEQYF. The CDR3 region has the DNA TGTGCCAGCAGCCAAGAGCGGCTAGCGGGAGATATTATAGGGACCTACGAGCAGTACTTC.

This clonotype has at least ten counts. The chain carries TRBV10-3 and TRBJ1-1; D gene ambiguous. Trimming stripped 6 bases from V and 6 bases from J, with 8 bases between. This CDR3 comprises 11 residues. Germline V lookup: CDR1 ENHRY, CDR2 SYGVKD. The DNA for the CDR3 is TGTGCCATCAGGGGTGACGCTGAAGCTTTCTTT. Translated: CAIRGDAEAFF.

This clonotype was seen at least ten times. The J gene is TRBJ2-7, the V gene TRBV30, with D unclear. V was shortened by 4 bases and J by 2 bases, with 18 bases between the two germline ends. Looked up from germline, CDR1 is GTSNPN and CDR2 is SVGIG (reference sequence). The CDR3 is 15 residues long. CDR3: CAWKMGIVSAYEQYF. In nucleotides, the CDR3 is TGTGCCTGGAAAATGGGGATAGTCAGCGCCTACGAGCAGTACTTC.

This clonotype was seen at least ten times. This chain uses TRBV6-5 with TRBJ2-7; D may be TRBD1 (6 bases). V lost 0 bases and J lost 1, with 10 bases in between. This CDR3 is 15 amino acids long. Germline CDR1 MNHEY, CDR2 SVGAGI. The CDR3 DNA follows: TGTGCCAGCAGTTACTCGTATGACAGGTCCTACGAGCAGTACTTC. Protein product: CASSYSYDRSYEQYF.

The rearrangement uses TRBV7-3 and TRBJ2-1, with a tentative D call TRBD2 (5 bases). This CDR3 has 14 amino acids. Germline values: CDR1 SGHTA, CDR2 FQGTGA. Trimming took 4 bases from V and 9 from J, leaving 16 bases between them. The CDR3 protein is CASSSGLNSAEQFF. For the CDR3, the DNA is TGTGCCAGCAGCTCGGGGTTAAATTCGGCTGAGCAGTTCTTC.

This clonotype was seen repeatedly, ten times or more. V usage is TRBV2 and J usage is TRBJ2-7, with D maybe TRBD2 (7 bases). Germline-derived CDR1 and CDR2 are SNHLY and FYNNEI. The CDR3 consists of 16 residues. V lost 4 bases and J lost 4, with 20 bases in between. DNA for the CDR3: TGTGCCAGCAGTGGGCTCGGGGGGCGGATCGTTTACGAGCAGTACTTC. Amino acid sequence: CASSGLGGRIVYEQYF.

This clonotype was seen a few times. This CDR3 is CASSPGTSYETQYF. The CDR3 region has the DNA TGTGCCAGTAGCCCCGGGACTAGCTATGAGACCCAGTACTTC. The chain uses TRBV19 and TRBJ2-5; the match to TRBD2 covers 9 bases. Germline assignment: CDR1 LNHDA and CDR2 SQIVND (reference sequence). The CDR3 length is 14 residues. Losses at the gene ends were 6 bases for V and 5 bases for J; bases not matched to a gene: 7.

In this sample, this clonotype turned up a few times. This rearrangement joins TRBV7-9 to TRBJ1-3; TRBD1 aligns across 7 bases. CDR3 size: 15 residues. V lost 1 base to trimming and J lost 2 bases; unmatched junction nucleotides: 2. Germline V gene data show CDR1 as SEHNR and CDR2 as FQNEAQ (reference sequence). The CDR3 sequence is CASSLVGTAGNTIYF. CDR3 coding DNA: TGTGCCAGCAGCTTAGTGGGGACAGCTGGAAACACCATATATTTT.